This T cell receptor (beta chain) was documented in a study of CD8+ T cells in alopecia areata. Study results and limitations: Higher clonality was seen in lesional scalp than in normal scalp, especially in alopecia totalis/universalis. Sharing of TCRs across patients appeared less clear than in mice, possibly for HLA-related reasons.

This clone was detected a few times. What it recognizes is unknown. Treatment described: oral pan-JAK inhibitor, 5-10 mg twice daily. T lymphocytes (CD4+ and CD8+) were sorted from PBMCs. cDNA serving as the sequencing template came from extracted, reverse transcribed RNA. Sequencing used immunoSEQ multiplex PCR; TCRdb keeps in-frame clones, though not all of them. The sample consists of roughly 190,000 clones, roughly three fifths of them appearing once. The CDR3 covers 15 residues. The junction had 1 base not matched to a gene; V was cut back by 0 bases and J by 4 bases. CDR1 and CDR2 from the germline V gene are SGHDT and YYEEEE.

The source was CD4+ T cells sorted from blood, collected at week 4, from a patient treated with tofacitinib. This sequence joins TRBV5-6 and TRBJ2-5, with TRBD2 matching 12 bases. The source is a human donor with alopecia areata. The CDR3 nucleotides are TGTGCCAGCAGCTTGGCGGGACTAGCGGGAGAGACCCAGTACTTC. It translates to CASSLAGLAGETQYF.